This T cell receptor delta chain came from a study of Vδ1+ human thymocytes. Vdelta1+ thymocyte sorts reached between about 96% and 99.6% purity. Sequences come from RNA converted to cDNA by reverse transcription. Pooled V-gene forward primers with one constant-region reverse primer generated the CDR3 amplicons by multiplex PCR. TCRdb applied CATT to the multiplex PCR reads for clone calling. The table records 22,000 or so delta-chain clones, over 7% of them present only once. Findings and limits, study-wide: TRD repertoires were essentially private, unlike widely shared TRG clonotypes. Thymic TRG and TRD repertoires appeared highly polyclonal. Bulk data may be misread because of unexpected Vdelta2 sequences. Thymic delta-chain repertoires held around 20% Vdelta2 sequences and few Vdelta3, despite high sort purity.

Notes on this clone: Its antigen is currently unknown.

Germline V lookup: CDR1 TSWWSYY, CDR2 QGS. The CDR3 is made up of 21 amino acids. V gave up 1 base and J gave up 0 bases, with 27 bases separating them. Input material: Vdelta1+ gamma-delta thymocytes from the thymus. Described subset: FACS-sorted CD3+ TCRalphabeta- TCRVdelta1+ TCRVdelta2- thymocytes. The chain joins TRDV1 to TRDJ1; perhaps TRDD3 as D (5 bases). This receptor was identified in a child under two years old who had congenital heart surgery. The CDR3 DNA reads as TGTGCTCTTGGGGAACGTCCTCGTTGGTGGAGGAGTCGGGGGTACACCGATAAACTCATCTTT. It yields the protein CALGERPRWWRSRGYTDKLIF.